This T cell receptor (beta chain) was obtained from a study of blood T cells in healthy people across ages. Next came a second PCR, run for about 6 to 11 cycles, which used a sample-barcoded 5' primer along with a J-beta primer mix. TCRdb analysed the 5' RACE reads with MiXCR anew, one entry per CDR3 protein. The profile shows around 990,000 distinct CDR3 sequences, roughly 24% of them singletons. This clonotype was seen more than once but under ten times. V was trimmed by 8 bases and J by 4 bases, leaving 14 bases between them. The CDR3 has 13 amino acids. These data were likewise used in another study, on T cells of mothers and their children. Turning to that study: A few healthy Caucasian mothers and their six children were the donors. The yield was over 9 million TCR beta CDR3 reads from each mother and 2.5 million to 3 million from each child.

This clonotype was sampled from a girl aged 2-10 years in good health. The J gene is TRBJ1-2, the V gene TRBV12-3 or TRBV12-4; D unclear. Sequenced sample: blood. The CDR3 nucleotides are TGTGCCAGCTCAGGTCTGGAGTCCTATGGCTACACCTTC. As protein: CASSGLESYGYTF.